The entry that follows covers one TCR beta chain sequence. What it recognizes is unknown. This sample was taken from a study of shared clonotypes between healthy human individuals. Deep-level assay runs were performed. TCRdb keeps only in-frame clones here, not all; method: immunoSEQ multiplex PCR. Among around 1.5 million clones listed, 95% to 99% were seen once. Donors comprised healthy HIV-negative adults lacking recent acute infections or vaccinations. Naive CD4+ cells were CD45RA-selected; the remaining cells were memory. Study results and caveats: Blood was the sole source, and tissue repertoires probably differ.

V was shortened by 3 bases and J by 5 bases, with 14 bases between the two germline ends. The CDR3 is 15 residues long. Germline V gene lookup returns CDR1 KGHSH and CDR2 LQKENI. Material for sequencing was naive CD4+ T cells sorted from blood. Subset specified: CD45RA+ positively selected. V is TRBV18 and J is TRBJ1-3; tentatively, D is TRBD1 (6 bases). The source is a young man in good health. This chain's CDR3 is CASSPPTGRRNTIYF. The CDR3 DNA reads TGTGCCAGCTCACCCCCGACAGGACGAAGAAACACCATATATTTT.